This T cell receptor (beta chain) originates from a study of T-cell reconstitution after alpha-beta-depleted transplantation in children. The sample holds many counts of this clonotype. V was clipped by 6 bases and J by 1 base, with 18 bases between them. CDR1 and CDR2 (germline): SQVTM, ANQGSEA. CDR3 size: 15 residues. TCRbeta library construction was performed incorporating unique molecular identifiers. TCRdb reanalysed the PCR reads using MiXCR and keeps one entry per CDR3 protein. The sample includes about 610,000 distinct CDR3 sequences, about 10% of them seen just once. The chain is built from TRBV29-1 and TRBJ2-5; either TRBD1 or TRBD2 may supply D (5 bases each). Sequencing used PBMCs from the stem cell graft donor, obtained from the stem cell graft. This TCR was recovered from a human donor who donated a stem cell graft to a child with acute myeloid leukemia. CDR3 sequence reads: CSVIRDDSVQETQYF. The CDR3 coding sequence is TGCAGCGTCATCCGGGACGACTCAGTCCAAGAGACCCAGTACTTC.